This T cell receptor beta chain originates from a study of shared clonotypes between healthy human individuals. General observations from the study: The authors sampled blood alone, and tissue repertoires likely differ. With several donors compared, around 4.7% of naive CD4 clonotypes were shared.

Replicate PCRs for sorted subsets used 200 to 250 ng DNA; this equaled around 28,000 T cell genomes. Measured with immunoSEQ multiplex PCR; TCRdb has only the in-frame clones, and not every one. This table holds about 710,000 clones, roughly two thirds found once. Concerning this clone itself: Its target is not known.

The CDR3 is 14 amino acids. Germline values: CDR1 SGHRS, CDR2 YFSETQ. Trimming stripped 4 bases from V and 2 bases from J, with 12 bases between. Source material: memory CD4+ T cells sorted from blood. As for subset: CD45RA-negative fraction. The source of this sequence is a woman in her 30s in good health. The rearrangement joins TRBV5-1 to TRBJ1-1; TRBD1 might be the D (6 bases). The CDR3 bases are TGCGCCAGCAGCGAAAACAGGGCAAACACTGAAGCTTTCTTT. Translating it yields CASSENRANTEAFF. Looking up the rest from reference TRBV5-1 and TRBJ1-1 gives the full variable domain: KAGVTQTPRYLIKTRGQQVTLSCSPISGHRSVSWYQQTPGQGLQFLFEYFSETQRNKGNFPGRFSGRQFSNSRSEMNVSTLELGDSALYLCASSENRANTEAFFGQGTRLTVV.